The source of this T cell receptor (beta chain) is a study of T-cell reconstitution after alpha-beta-depleted transplantation in children. The CDR3 is 15 residues long. CDR1 is LGHNA and CDR2 is YSLEER in the germline V gene. Trimming at V came to 8 bases and at J to 7 bases, leaving 13 bases not matched to a gene. Regarding this clonotype: Its specificity is not known.

TCRbeta library construction was performed incorporating unique molecular identifiers. TCRdb re-called the PCR reads through MiXCR, storing one row per CDR3 protein. The sample lists more than 500,000 distinct CDR3 sequences; over 10% were seen once. General study findings and limits: T-cell counts and diversity were attributed mostly to newly produced T cells one year after transplant. It was reported that alpha-beta T cells came from several hundred expanded graft clones (about two months after transplant).

The sequence came from a female patient aged 2-15 years who had a stem cell transplant for aplastic anemia, so the T cells may come from the graft donor. The sequencing here drew on PBMCs, mostly from graft donor cells, taken 180 days after TCRalphabeta/CD19-depleted stem cell transplant. V gene TRBV4-3 combines with J gene TRBJ2-5, with TRBD1 matching 10 bases. The CDR3 is CASSPGQGTIRTQYF. The CDR3 DNA is TGCGCCAGCTCACCGGGACAGGGGACCATTCGGACCCAGTACTTC.